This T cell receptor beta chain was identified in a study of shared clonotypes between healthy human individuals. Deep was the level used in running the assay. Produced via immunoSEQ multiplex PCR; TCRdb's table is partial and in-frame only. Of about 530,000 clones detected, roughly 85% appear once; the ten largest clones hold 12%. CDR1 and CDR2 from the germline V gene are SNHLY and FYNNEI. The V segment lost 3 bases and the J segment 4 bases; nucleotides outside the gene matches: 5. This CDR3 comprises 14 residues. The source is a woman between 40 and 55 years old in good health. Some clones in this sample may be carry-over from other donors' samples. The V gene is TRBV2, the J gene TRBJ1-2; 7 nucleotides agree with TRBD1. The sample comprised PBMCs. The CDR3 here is CASSDPGQPYGYTF. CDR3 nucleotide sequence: TGTGCCAGCAGTGATCCGGGACAGCCCTATGGCTACACCTTC.